This T cell receptor beta chain was documented in a study of T cells in Graves' hyperthyroidism and ophthalmopathy. Looking at the study overall: The initial diagnosis was the point when peripheral blood was collected, ahead of any treatment.

RNA transcripts gave rise to amplified TCR beta CDR3 regions. A first-round RT-PCR of the TCR CDR3 used the HTBI primer set. TCRdb re-called the multiplex PCR reads through MiXCR, storing one row per CDR3 protein. The data contain more than 350,000 distinct CDR3 sequences, 15% to 20% of them singletons. The CDR3 totals 16 residues. Trimming took 3 bases from V and 6 from J; bases not matched to a gene: 10. This clonotype was observed many times. Patients were excluded for uncontrolled infection, other autoimmune disease, pregnancy or lactation. Out of over 7.5 ml of fresh peripheral blood came the PBMCs.

This rearrangement joins TRBV12-3 or TRBV12-4 to TRBJ1-4; 7 bases agree with TRBD1. The sequence was collected from a woman in her 30s with Graves' hyperthyroidism that later progressed to Graves' ophthalmopathy. Sequencing used blood. The CDR3 sequence: CASSLLRGDSYEKLFF. In DNA form, the CDR3 reads TGTGCCAGCAGTTTGCTTCGTGGGGACAGTTATGAAAAACTGTTTTTT.